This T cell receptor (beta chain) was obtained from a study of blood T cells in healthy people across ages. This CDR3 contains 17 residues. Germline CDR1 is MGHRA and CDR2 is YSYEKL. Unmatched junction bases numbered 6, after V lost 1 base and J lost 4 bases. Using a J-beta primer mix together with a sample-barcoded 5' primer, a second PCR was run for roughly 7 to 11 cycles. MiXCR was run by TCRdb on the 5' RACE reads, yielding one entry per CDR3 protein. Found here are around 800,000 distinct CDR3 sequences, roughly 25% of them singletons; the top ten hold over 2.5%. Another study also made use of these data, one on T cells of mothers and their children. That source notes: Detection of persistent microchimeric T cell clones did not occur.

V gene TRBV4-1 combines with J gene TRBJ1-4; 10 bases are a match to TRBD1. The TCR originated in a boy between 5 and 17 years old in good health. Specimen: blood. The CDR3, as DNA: TGCGCCAGCAGCCAAGTGGGACAGGGGAAGGTTAATGAAAAACTGTTTTTT. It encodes CASSQVGQGKVNEKLFF.